Below, 17 T cell receptor beta chains from the same sample are listed, as sequenced in a study of T cells in Graves' hyperthyroidism and ophthalmopathy. Amplification yielded TCR beta CDR3 regions, with RNA transcripts as the source. A first-round RT-PCR of the TCR CDR3 used the HTBI primer set. TCRdb called the multiplex PCR reads again in MiXCR, with one record for every CDR3 protein. Of hundreds of thousands of distinct CDR3 sequences in the sample, just under 20% were seen once. The sequenced sample was blood. Every receptor here comes from a man aged 40-49 years with Graves' ophthalmopathy.

This chain connects TRBV20-1 to TRBJ1-4; D remains unclear. Trimming removed 0 bases at V and 4 bases at J, with 12 bases between. The germline V gene encodes CDR1 DFQATT and CDR2 SNEGSKA (reference sequence). The CDR3 has 15 amino acids. CDR3 in DNA: TGCAGTGCTAGAGATAGGAACAGATATAATGAAAAACTGTTTTTT. This codes for CSARDRNRYNEKLFF.

This clonotype turned up a few times. CDR3 amino acids: CSARDPRRSGNTIYF. The DNA for the CDR3 is TGCAGTGCTAGAGATCCTCGGAGGTCTGGAAACACCATATATTTT. The chain employs TRBV20-1 and TRBJ1-3; D gene uncertain. The V gene's germline CDR1 is DFQATT and CDR2 SNEGSKA (reference sequence). The CDR3 runs 15 residues. The V and J ends lost 0 bases and 1 base respectively, with 10 bases between them.

The sample holds many counts of this clonotype. The J gene is TRBJ2-7, the V gene TRBV6-2 or TRBV6-3; 10 bases map to TRBD2. Germline CDR1 is MNHEY and CDR2 is SVGEGT. The trim removed 5 bases at V and 0 bases at J, leaving 13 bases unmatched. The CDR3 runs to 18 residues. CDR3 in amino acids: CASSPPTFSGRSSYEQYF. The CDR3, as DNA: TGTGCCAGCAGTCCACCCACCTTTAGCGGGAGGAGCTCCTACGAGCAGTACTTC.

The genes are TRBV7-3 and TRBJ2-2; perhaps TRBD1 as D (6 bases). This CDR3 has 16 amino acids. Trimming took 5 bases from V and 7 from J, leaving 20 bases between them. Germline loops: CDR1 SGHTA, CDR2 FQGTGA. As DNA, the CDR3 is TGTGCCAGCAGCCCGAACTCCGGACAGCTGGGCGGGGAGCTGTTTTTT. It translates to CASSPNSGQLGGELFF.

This rearrangement joins TRBV6-1 to TRBJ2-3; D unclear. With 0 bases removed from V and 4 bases from J, the gap between germline ends came to 11 bases. The CDR3 has 15 amino acids. Germline V gene lookup returns CDR1 MNHNS and CDR2 SASEGT. The CDR3 coding sequence is TGTGCCAGCAGTGAAGCACTGGGCACGGCAGATACGCAGTATTTT. Amino acid sequence: CASSEALGTADTQYF.

This clonotype was seen a few times. The chain combines TRBV12-3 or TRBV12-4 with TRBJ2-1, with D tentatively TRBD2 (5 bases). The V end lost 3 bases, the J end lost 5 bases, and 14 bases lay between the germline ends. The CDR3 spans 15 residues. The CDR3 DNA sequence: TGTGCCAGCAGTTTCGGCGGGCCGCTCAACAATGAGCAGTTCTTC. It translates to CASSFGGPLNNEQFF.

In this sample, this clonotype turned up once. V usage is TRBV4-2 and J usage is TRBJ2-3; possibly TRBD2 for D (6 bases). This CDR3 has 14 amino acids. CDR1 LGHNA and CDR2 YNFKEQ come from the germline V gene. Trimming took off 0 bases at V and 5 bases at J, with 9 bases between the two ends. For the CDR3, the DNA is TGTGCCAGCAGCCAAGAAAGGGGAGGAGATACGCAGTATTTT. Its translation: CASSQERGGDTQYF.

About this clonotype itself: A much larger clone lies one base from this, so it may be a read error. The chain is built from TRBV11-2 and TRBJ1-1, with D uncertain. V was cut by 0 bases and J by 11 bases, with 13 bases left in between. The CDR3 is 13 amino acids. Germline V CDR1 and CDR2: SGHAT, FQNNGV. CDR3 DNA: TGTGCCAGCAGCTTAGATAGTCTCGATGGTGCTTTCTTT. Protein: CASSLDSLDGAFF.

The V call is TRBV29-1, the J call TRBJ2-2, with 9 nucleotides matching TRBD2. Germline V CDR1 and CDR2: SQVTM, ANQGSEA. The CDR3 spans 14 residues. Losses at the gene ends were 5 bases for V and 6 bases for J; bases not matched to a gene: 7. The CDR3 DNA is TGCAGCGTTTCGGGACTAGCTGAGTCCGGGGAGCTGTTTTTT. Its translation is CSVSGLAESGELFF.

The gene calls are TRBV5-1 and TRBJ1-2; no clear D. V was clipped by 0 bases and J by 6 bases, with 12 bases between them. There are 14 residues in the CDR3. Germline V lookup: CDR1 SGHRS, CDR2 YFSETQ. The CDR3 DNA is TGCGCCAGCAGCTTGGATCTTTCCCCTCATGGCTACACCTTC. Translated: CASSLDLSPHGYTF.

This clonotype was counted many times. The genes are TRBV28 and TRBJ2-7; TRBD2 aligns across 12 bases. This CDR3 has 14 residues. CDR1 and CDR2 (germline): MDHEN, SYDVKM. Trimming cost V 6 bases and J 7 bases; bases outside gene matches: 7. CDR3 protein: CASSKSSGRGEQYF. The CDR3 nucleotides read TGTGCCAGCAGCAAATCTAGCGGGAGGGGGGAGCAGTACTTC.

This clonotype has only one observation. The rearrangement uses TRBV7-2 and TRBJ2-7; 8 nucleotides match TRBD2. This CDR3 is 14 amino acids long. The V and J ends lost 5 bases and 7 bases, in that order; junction bases with no gene match: 10. Germline V gene lookup returns CDR1 SGHTA and CDR2 FQGNSA. The CDR3 coding sequence is TGTGCCAGCAGCCCCGGGGGGGGTGTAATGGAGCAGTACTTC. Translation gives CASSPGGGVMEQYF.

This clonotype was seen ten or more times. The V call is TRBV27, the J call TRBJ2-6; 8 nucleotides align to TRBD1. The CDR3 sequence is 19 residues long. Losses at the gene ends were 6 bases for V and 1 base for J; bases not matched to a gene: 14. Germline CDR1 reads MNHEY; CDR2 reads SMNVEV (reference sequence). The CDR3 DNA reads as TGTGCCAGCAGCAACCTACCCGGGACAGGAGCTTCTGGGGCCAACGTCCTGACTTTC. Its translation: CASSNLPGTGASGANVLTF.

This clonotype was seen ten or more times. The V call is TRBV2, the J call TRBJ2-7, with 10 bases that match TRBD2. The CDR3 has 16 residues. Unmatched junction bases numbered 4, after V lost 0 bases and J lost 2 bases. Looked up from germline, CDR1 is SNHLY and CDR2 is FYNNEI. The CDR3 loop reads CASSEAWTSGTYEQYF. CDR3 DNA sequence: TGTGCCAGCAGTGAAGCTTGGACTAGCGGAACCTACGAGCAGTACTTC.

This chain links TRBV27 with TRBJ2-3; 8 nucleotides match TRBD1. Unmatched junction bases numbered 3, after V lost 3 bases and J lost 7 bases. CDR3 length: 13 residues. Germline lookup yields CDR1 MNHEY and CDR2 SMNVEV (reference sequence). The CDR3 bases are TGTGCCAGCAGTTTCAGGGGGCTGAATACGCAGTATTTT. Translated, it gives CASSFRGLNTQYF.

In this sample, this clonotype turned up many times. V and J are TRBV12-3 or TRBV12-4 and TRBJ2-7, with TRBD1 matching 9 bases. The CDR3 contains 15 residues. With 5 bases clipped from V and 5 bases from J, the junction kept 10 bases outside the gene matches. CDR3 DNA: TGTGCCAGCAGTCTGGACGGACAGGGGACCCACGAGCAGTACTTC. It encodes CASSLDGQGTHEQYF.

This clonotype appeared many times. The chain combines TRBV5-1 with TRBJ1-1; 7 nucleotides match TRBD1. Trimming removed 5 bases from V and 1 base from J; junction bases left unmatched: 11. Germline loops: CDR1 SGHRS, CDR2 YFSETQ. The CDR3 is 16 residues long. DNA of the CDR3: TGCGCCAGCAGGCCAGGGACTCACAGGGGGAACACTGAAGCTTTCTTT. Residues: CASRPGTHRGNTEAFF.